These 24 T cell receptor beta chains came from one sample sequenced in a study of graft-versus-host responses after intestinal transplantation. Clones were sequenced by immunoSEQ multiplex PCR, and TCRdb holds only the in-frame ones, with some missing. Of roughly 93,000 clones in the sample, approximately 92% were seen once. For these receptors, no antigen is known. The sample was unstimulated CD8+ T cells sorted from spleen or lymph node cells, taken before intestinal transplant. Source of these receptors: a human donor who received an intestinal transplant.

This clone was picked up one time. The rearrangement links TRBV4-1 to TRBJ1-2; D gene unclear. Germline V lookup: CDR1 MGHRA, CDR2 YSYEKL. Trimming left V 3 bases short and J 4 bases short, with 9 bases between. CDR3 length: 13 residues. The CDR3 nucleotides read TGCGCCAGCAGCCACCTTAATAGCTATGGCTACACCTTC. It is translated as CASSHLNSYGYTF.

The rearrangement links TRBV5-1 to TRBJ2-7; maybe TRBD2 (6 bases). The germline gives CDR1 SGHRS, CDR2 YFSETQ. There are 14 residues in the CDR3. The germline V and J ends were trimmed by 4 bases and 7 bases, with 18 bases remaining between them. Here the CDR3 DNA reads TGCGCCAGCAGCGACGGGGCGGGGTTGCGAGAGCAGTACTTC. It encodes CASSDGAGLREQYF.

The genes are TRBV19 and TRBJ2-3; 8 nucleotides align to TRBD1. The CDR3 totals 16 residues. Trimming removed 5 bases from V and 4 bases from J; junction bases left unmatched: 11. Germline loops: CDR1 LNHDA, CDR2 SQIVND (reference sequence). The CDR3 spells CASSERDRRIADTQYF. The CDR3 coding sequence is TGTGCCAGTAGTGAAAGGGACAGGCGCATTGCAGATACGCAGTATTTT.

The chain carries TRBV5-6 and TRBJ1-6; 7 nucleotides line up with TRBD1. Germline values: CDR1 SGHDT, CDR2 YYEEEE. The CDR3 length is 15 residues. Germline trimming cut 4 bases from V and 7 bases from J; bases unmatched to any gene: 8. This CDR3 reads CASSVMGQRNSPLHF. The CDR3 DNA reads as TGTGCCAGCAGCGTTATGGGACAGAGGAATTCACCCCTCCACTTT.

The V and J genes are TRBV30 and TRBJ1-5; D may be TRBD1 (6 bases). CDR1 and CDR2 from the germline V gene are GTSNPN and SVGIG (reference sequence). Trimming stripped 4 bases from V and 3 bases from J, with 10 bases between. The CDR3 spans 13 residues. The CDR3: CAWTGDHNQPQHF. CDR3 nucleotide sequence: TGTGCCTGGACAGGGGATCACAATCAGCCCCAGCATTTT. Full variable domain (rest looked up from reference TRBV30 and TRBJ1-5): SQTIHQWPATLVQPVGSPLSLECTVEGTSNPNLYWYRQAAGRGLQLLFYSVGIGQISSEVPQNLSASRPQDRQFILSSKKLLLSDSGFYLCAWTGDHNQPQHFGDGTRLSIL.

This chain joins TRBV7-9 and TRBJ1-1; D might be TRBD1 (5 bases). The CDR3 totals 13 residues. CDR1 is SEHNR, CDR2 FQNEAQ, per germline (reference sequence). Trimming stripped 3 bases from V and 1 base from J, with 6 bases between. CDR3 sequence reads: CASSLTENTEAFF. The CDR3 region has the DNA TGTGCCAGCAGCTTGACAGAGAACACTGAAGCTTTCTTT.

This clone turned up a few times. J is TRBJ1-1 and V is TRBV7-3; TRBD1 matches 8 bases. The V gene's germline CDR1 is SGHTA and CDR2 FQGTGA. The CDR3 length is 13 residues. Losses at the gene ends were 5 bases for V and 7 bases for J; bases not matched to a gene: 6. CDR3 sequence (DNA): TGTGCCAGCAGCCACAAGACAGGGGATGAAGCTTTCTTT. Protein: CASSHKTGDEAFF.

V and J are TRBV18 and TRBJ1-2; tentatively, D is TRBD1 (5 bases). The CDR3 consists of 15 residues. The ends were cut back, 0 bases at V and 5 bases at J, with 13 bases in the middle. Germline V gene data show CDR1 as KGHSH and CDR2 as LQKENI. The CDR3 loop is CASSPPGGSTYGYTF. Here the CDR3 DNA reads TGTGCCAGCTCACCACCGGGGGGTTCGACATATGGCTACACCTTC. The entire variable domain, with the rest obtained from reference TRBV18 and TRBJ1-2, is as follows: NAGVMQNPRHLVRRRGQEARLRCSPMKGHSHVYWYRQLPEEGLKFMVYLQKENIIDESGMPKERFSAEFPKEGPSILRIQQVVRGDSAAYFCASSPPGGSTYGYTFGSGTRLTVV.

The rearrangement joins TRBV30 to TRBJ1-2, with D uncertain. This CDR3 region has 15 residues. CDR1 is GTSNPN, CDR2 SVGIG, per germline (reference sequence). V lost 4 bases and J lost 8, with 23 bases in between. CDR3 region: CAWTPTEGSLGGYTF. CDR3 coding DNA: TGTGCCTGGACTCCAACAGAGGGTTCTCTGGGCGGCTACACCTTC.

A remark on this clone: At the DNA level, this CDR3 is encoded by other sequences in the same sample as well. The rearrangement joins TRBV4-3 to TRBJ1-5; no firm D call. Germline V gives CDR1 LGHNA, CDR2 YSLEER. Trimming stripped 0 bases from V and 2 bases from J, with 8 bases between. The CDR3 is 15 residues long. The CDR3 nucleotides read TGCGCCAGCAGCCAAGATCTGGGAGGCAATCAGCCCCAGCATTTT. Its translation is CASSQDLGGNQPQHF.

This clone showed up just once. CDR3 sequence: CASSLSGQYEQYF. As DNA, the CDR3 is TGTGCCAGCAGTTTATCCGGACAGTACGAGCAGTACTTC. The rearrangement uses TRBV27 and TRBJ2-7; D possibly corresponds to TRBD1 (6 bases). The germline CDR1 and CDR2 sequences are MNHEY and SMNVEV (reference sequence). With 0 bases removed from V and 4 bases from J, the gap between germline ends came to 7 bases. This CDR3 comprises 13 residues.

In its sample, this clone was seen a few times. This chain joins TRBV6-1 and TRBJ2-1, with 10 nucleotides matching TRBD2. The CDR3 totals 15 residues. The germline gives CDR1 MNHNS, CDR2 SASEGT. The J segment lost 3 bases and the V segment lost 2 bases, leaving 1 base of the junction unmatched. The chain's CDR3 is CASSETSGDYNEQFF. The CDR3 nucleotides are TGTGCCAGCAGTGAAACTAGCGGGGACTACAATGAGCAGTTCTTC.

The chain combines TRBV27 with TRBJ1-1; 10 bases agree with TRBD1. CDR3 length: 15 amino acids. V dropped 7 bases and J dropped 1; count of bases not matched to a gene: 6. CDR1 MNHEY and CDR2 SMNVEV come from the germline V gene (reference sequence). CDR3 DNA: TGTGCCAGCATCAAATGGACAGGGGGGAACACTGAAGCTTTCTTT. It encodes CASIKWTGGNTEAFF.

In its sample, this clone ranks as medium-sized. The genes are TRBV27 and TRBJ2-7; maybe TRBD2 (5 bases). This CDR3 is 13 amino acids long. The V gene lost 1 base and the J gene lost 7 bases, with 11 bases spanning the gap. Germline-derived CDR1 and CDR2 are MNHEY and SMNVEV (reference sequence). This CDR3 reads CASSLFGSGEQYF. The CDR3 coding sequence is TGTGCCAGCAGTTTATTTGGGTCGGGGGAGCAGTACTTC.

V usage is TRBV6-5 and J usage is TRBJ2-1; TRBD1 agrees at 7 bases. Germline loops: CDR1 MNHEY, CDR2 SVGAGI. Losses at the gene ends were 5 bases for V and 9 bases for J; bases not matched to a gene: 7. This CDR3 has 13 amino acids. In DNA form, the CDR3 reads TGTGCCAGCAGTGCATCGTCAGGGGGTGAGCAGTTCTTC. This encodes CASSASSGGEQFF.

V gene TRBV28 combines with J gene TRBJ1-5; 8 bases align to TRBD1. Per the germline V gene, CDR1 is MDHEN and CDR2 is SYDVKM. J was trimmed by 2 bases and V by 4 bases; bases with no gene match: 4. The CDR3 consists of 15 residues. CDR3 loop: CASSSTGAGNQPQHF. The CDR3 nucleotides read TGTGCCAGCAGTTCGACAGGGGCCGGCAATCAGCCCCAGCATTTT.

The V gene is TRBV7-3, the J gene TRBJ1-1; the match to TRBD1 covers 9 bases. V shed 4 bases and J 4 bases; nucleotides not matched to a gene: 4. Germline CDR1 is SGHTA and CDR2 is FQGTGA. The CDR3 is made up of 14 amino acids. The chain's CDR3 is CASSSGQGATEAFF. CDR3 DNA sequence: TGTGCCAGCAGCTCGGGACAGGGCGCCACTGAAGCTTTCTTT.

This chain connects TRBV5-5 to TRBJ2-7; no definite D call. Germline loops: CDR1 SGHKS, CDR2 YYEKEE (reference sequence). The CDR3 has 13 amino acids. V lost 4 bases, J lost 2 bases, and 10 bases lay in between. The CDR3 is CASSLMGPYEQYF. The DNA for the CDR3 is TGTGCCAGCAGCCTAATGGGCCCCTACGAGCAGTACTTC. The entire variable domain, with the rest obtained from reference TRBV5-5 and TRBJ2-7, is as follows: DAGVTQSPTHLIKTRGQQVTLRCSPISGHKSVSWYQQVLGQGPQFIFQYYEKEERGRGNFPDRFSARQFPNYSSELNVNALLLGDSALYLCASSLMGPYEQYFGPGTRLTVT.

V and J are TRBV5-1 and TRBJ2-3; D is possibly TRBD1 (7 bases). This CDR3 spans 15 amino acids. Deletions cut 2 bases from V and 4 bases from J, with 14 bases between. Per the germline V gene, CDR1 is SGHRS and CDR2 is YFSETQ. In DNA, the CDR3 is TGCGCCAGCAGCTTTTCGCAGGGGGGTTCAGATACGCAGTATTTT. This gives the protein CASSFSQGGSDTQYF.

This clone occurred once. The chain joins TRBV14 to TRBJ2-7, with D possibly being TRBD2 (7 bases). V lost 4 bases and J lost 4, with 14 bases in between. This CDR3 contains 14 residues. Germline V gives CDR1 SGHDN, CDR2 FVKESK. CDR3 nucleotide sequence: TGTGCCAGCAGCCCCCAACAGGGAGGGTACGAGCAGTACTTC. Its protein is CASSPQQGGYEQYF.

This clone was detected once. The V call is TRBV19, the J call TRBJ2-5; TRBD2 aligns across 8 bases. Germline V gene lookup returns CDR1 LNHDA and CDR2 SQIVND (reference sequence). V gave up 5 bases and J gave up 2 bases; unmatched junction bases: 7. This CDR3 comprises 15 residues. The CDR3 bases are TGTGCCAGTAGTCCACTTAGCGGGGATCAAGAGACCCAGTACTTC. Its protein product is CASSPLSGDQETQYF.

The chain employs TRBV7-9 and TRBJ1-4, with 8 bases that match TRBD1. The CDR3 extends over 16 amino acids. J lost 7 bases, V lost 5 bases, and 12 bases had no gene match. Germline values: CDR1 SEHNR, CDR2 FQNEAQ (reference sequence). The CDR3 is CASSARTGSGGEKLFF. CDR3 DNA sequence: TGTGCCAGCAGCGCTCGGACAGGGTCGGGTGGTGAAAAACTGTTTTTT.

Concerning this clone: Different DNA sequences within this sample yield the same CDR3. This chain uses TRBV2 with TRBJ2-1, with 12 bases that match TRBD2. After removal of 5 bases from V and 7 bases from J, the junction contained 6 bases not matched to a gene. CDR1 SNHLY and CDR2 FYNNEI come from the germline V gene. The CDR3 covers 15 residues. CDR3 sequence: CASSRLAGVVNEQFF. As DNA, the CDR3 is TGTGCCAGCAGTCGACTAGCGGGAGTGGTAAATGAGCAGTTCTTC. Filled out from reference TRBV2 and TRBJ2-1, the complete variable domain reads EPEVTQTPSHQVTQMGQEVILRCVPISNHLYFYWYRQILGQKVEFLVSFYNNEISEKSEIFDDQFSVERPDGSNFTLKIRSTKLEDSAMYFCASSRLAGVVNEQFFGPGTRLTVL.

The V gene is TRBV9, the J gene TRBJ1-5, with 8 bases that match TRBD1. V shed 3 bases and J 9 bases; nucleotides not matched to a gene: 5. The CDR3 covers 13 residues. Germline CDR1 and CDR2: SGDLS and YYNGEE. This chain's CDR3 is CASSATGGWPQHF. DNA for the CDR3: TGTGCCAGCAGCGCAACAGGGGGTTGGCCCCAGCATTTT.